This T cell receptor beta chain was retrieved from a study of T cells in Graves' hyperthyroidism and ophthalmopathy. The table lists this clonotype with many counts. Amplified regions were TCR beta CDR3 sequences from RNA transcripts. HTBI primers were the set used in a first-round RT-PCR of the TCR CDR3. TCRdb analysed the multiplex PCR reads with MiXCR anew, one entry per CDR3 protein. The data hold hundreds of thousands of distinct CDR3 sequences, with 35% to 45% observed a single time. Germline CDR1 reads LNHDA; CDR2 reads SQIVND (reference sequence). This CDR3 comprises 15 residues. The trim removed 7 bases at V and 2 bases at J, leaving 9 bases unmatched.

This clonotype was obtained from a man between 18 and 29 years old with Graves' hyperthyroidism. This sequence joins TRBV19 and TRBJ1-2, with 8 positions matching TRBD1. The sample consisted of blood. In nucleotides, the CDR3 is TGTGCCAGTACCCGCCCCGGGACAGGCAACTATGGCTACACCTTC. Residues: CASTRPGTGNYGYTF.